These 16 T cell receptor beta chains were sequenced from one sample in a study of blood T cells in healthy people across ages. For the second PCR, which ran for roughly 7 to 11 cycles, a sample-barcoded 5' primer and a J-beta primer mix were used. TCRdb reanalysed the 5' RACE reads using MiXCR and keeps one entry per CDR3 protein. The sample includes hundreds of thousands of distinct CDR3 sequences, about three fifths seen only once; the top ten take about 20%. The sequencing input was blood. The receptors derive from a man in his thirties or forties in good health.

Written as DNA, the CDR3 is TGTGCCAGCAGAGGAGGAATTGTACCCTACGAGCAGTACTTC. It translates to CASRGGIVPYEQYF. The V gene is TRBV25-1, the J gene TRBJ2-7, with TRBD2 as a possible D gene (5 bases). Germline V gene sequence: CDR1 MGHDK, CDR2 SYGVNS. There are 14 residues in the CDR3. V was shortened by 6 bases and J by 2 bases, with 14 bases between the two germline ends.

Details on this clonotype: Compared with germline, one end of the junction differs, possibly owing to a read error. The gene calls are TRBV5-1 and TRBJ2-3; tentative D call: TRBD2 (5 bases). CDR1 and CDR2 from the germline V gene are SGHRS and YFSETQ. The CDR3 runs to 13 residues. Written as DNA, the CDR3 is TGTGCCAGCAGCGGTACCCACACAGATACGCAGTATTTT. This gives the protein CASSGTHTDTQYF.

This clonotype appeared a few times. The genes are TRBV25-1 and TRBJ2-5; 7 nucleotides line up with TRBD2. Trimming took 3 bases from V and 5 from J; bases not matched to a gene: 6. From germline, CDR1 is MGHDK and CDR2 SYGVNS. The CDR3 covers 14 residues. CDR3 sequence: CASSEYSGVETQYF. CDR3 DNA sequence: TGTGCCAGCAGTGAGTACAGCGGGGTTGAGACCCAGTACTTC. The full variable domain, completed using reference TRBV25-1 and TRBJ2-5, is EADIYQTPRYLVIGTGKKITLECSQTMGHDKMYWYQQDPGMELHLIHYSYGVNSTEKGDLSSESTVSRIRTEHFPLTLESARPSHTSQYLCASSEYSGVETQYFGPGTRLLVL.

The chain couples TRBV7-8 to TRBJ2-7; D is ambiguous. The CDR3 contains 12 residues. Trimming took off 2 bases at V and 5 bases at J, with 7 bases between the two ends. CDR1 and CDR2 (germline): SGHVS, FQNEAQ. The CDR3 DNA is TGTGCCAGCAGCTTATATTCTCACGAGCAGTACTTC. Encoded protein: CASSLYSHEQYF.

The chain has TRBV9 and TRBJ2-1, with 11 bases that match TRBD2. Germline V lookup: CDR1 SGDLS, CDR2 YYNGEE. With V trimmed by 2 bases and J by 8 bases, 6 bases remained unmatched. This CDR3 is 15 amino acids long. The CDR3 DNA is TGTGCCAGCAGCGTTCCAACTAGCGGGAGCGATGAGCAGTTCTTC. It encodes CASSVPTSGSDEQFF.

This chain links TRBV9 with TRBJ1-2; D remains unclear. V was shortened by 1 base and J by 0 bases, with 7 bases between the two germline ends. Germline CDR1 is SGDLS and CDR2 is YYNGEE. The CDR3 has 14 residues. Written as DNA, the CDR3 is TGTGCCAGCAGCGTAATGGAGGCTAACTATGGCTACACCTTC. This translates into CASSVMEANYGYTF.

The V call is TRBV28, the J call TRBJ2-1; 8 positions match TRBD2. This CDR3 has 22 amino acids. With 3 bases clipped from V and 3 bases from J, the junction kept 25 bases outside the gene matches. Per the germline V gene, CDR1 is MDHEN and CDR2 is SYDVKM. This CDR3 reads CASSFFFRRLISGTGNYNEQFF. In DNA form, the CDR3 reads TGTGCCAGCAGTTTCTTTTTTCGGCGGTTAATTAGCGGGACTGGAAACTACAATGAGCAGTTCTTC. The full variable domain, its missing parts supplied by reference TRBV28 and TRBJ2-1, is DVKVTQSSRYLVKRTGEKVFLECVQDMDHENMFWYRQDPGLGLRLIYFSYDVKMKEKGDIPEGYSVSREKKERFSLILESASTNQTSMYLCASSFFFRRLISGTGNYNEQFFGPGTRLTVL.

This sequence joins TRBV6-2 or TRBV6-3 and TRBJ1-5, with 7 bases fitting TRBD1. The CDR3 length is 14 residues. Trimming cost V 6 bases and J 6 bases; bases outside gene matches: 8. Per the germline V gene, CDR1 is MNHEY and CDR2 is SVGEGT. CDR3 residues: CASSHHRGRQPQHF. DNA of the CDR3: TGTGCCAGCAGCCACCACAGGGGCCGTCAGCCCCAGCATTTT.

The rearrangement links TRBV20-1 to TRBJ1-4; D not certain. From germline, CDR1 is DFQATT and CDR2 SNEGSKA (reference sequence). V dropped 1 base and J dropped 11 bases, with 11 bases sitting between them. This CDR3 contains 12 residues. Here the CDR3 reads CSARVDDWKLFF. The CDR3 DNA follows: TGCAGTGCTAGAGTTGATGATTGGAAACTGTTTTTT.

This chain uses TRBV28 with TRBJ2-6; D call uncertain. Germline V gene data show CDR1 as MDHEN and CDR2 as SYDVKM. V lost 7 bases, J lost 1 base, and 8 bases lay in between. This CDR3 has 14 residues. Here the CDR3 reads CASTTGSGANVLTF. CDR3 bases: TGTGCCAGCACTACCGGATCTGGGGCCAACGTCCTGACTTTC.

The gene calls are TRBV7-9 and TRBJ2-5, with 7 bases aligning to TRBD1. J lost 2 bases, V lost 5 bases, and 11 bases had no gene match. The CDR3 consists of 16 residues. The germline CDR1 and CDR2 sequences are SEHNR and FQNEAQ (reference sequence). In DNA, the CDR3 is TGTGCCAGCAGCAGAATCCGGACAGGTATTCAAGAGACCCAGTACTTC. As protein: CASSRIRTGIQETQYF.

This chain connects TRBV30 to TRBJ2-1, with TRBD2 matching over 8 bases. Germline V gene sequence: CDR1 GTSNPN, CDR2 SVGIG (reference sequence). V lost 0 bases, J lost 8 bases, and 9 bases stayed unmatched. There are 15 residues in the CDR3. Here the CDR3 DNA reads TGTGCCTGGAGTGTTTTTGGCGGGAGGACGGATGAGCAGTTCTTC. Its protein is CAWSVFGGRTDEQFF.

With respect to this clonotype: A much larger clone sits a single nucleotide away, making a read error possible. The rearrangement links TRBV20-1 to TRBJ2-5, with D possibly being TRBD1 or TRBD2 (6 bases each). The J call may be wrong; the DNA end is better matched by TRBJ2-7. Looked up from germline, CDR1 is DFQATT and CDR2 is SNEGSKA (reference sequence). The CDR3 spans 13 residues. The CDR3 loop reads CSASDGGAYEQYF. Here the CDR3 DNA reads TGCAGTGCGTCGGACGGGGGCGCGTACGAGCAGTACTTC.

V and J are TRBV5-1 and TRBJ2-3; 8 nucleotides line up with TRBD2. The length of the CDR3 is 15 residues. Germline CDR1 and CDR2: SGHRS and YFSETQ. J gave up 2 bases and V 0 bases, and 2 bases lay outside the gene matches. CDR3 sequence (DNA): TGCGCCAGCAGCTTGGGCGGGGGGACCACAGATACGCAGTATTTT. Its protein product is CASSLGGGTTDTQYF.

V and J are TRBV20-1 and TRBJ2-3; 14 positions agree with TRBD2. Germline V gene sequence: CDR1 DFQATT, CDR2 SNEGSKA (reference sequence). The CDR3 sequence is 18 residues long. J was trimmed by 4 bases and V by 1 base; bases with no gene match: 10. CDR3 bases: TGCAGTGCTAGAGGGACCGGGACTAGCGGGAGACGGGCAGATACGCAGTATTTT. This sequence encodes CSARGTGTSGRRADTQYF.

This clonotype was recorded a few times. The CDR3 DNA reads TGTGCCAGCAGCCTTGGGGGACAAATCCTGGGGGGCTACACCTTC. This translates into CASSLGGQILGGYTF. This chain links TRBV7-2 with TRBJ1-2; TRBD1 might be the D (6 bases). From germline, CDR1 is SGHTA and CDR2 FQGNSA. The CDR3 consists of 15 residues. The V end lost 5 bases, the J end lost 8 bases, and 21 bases lay between the germline ends.